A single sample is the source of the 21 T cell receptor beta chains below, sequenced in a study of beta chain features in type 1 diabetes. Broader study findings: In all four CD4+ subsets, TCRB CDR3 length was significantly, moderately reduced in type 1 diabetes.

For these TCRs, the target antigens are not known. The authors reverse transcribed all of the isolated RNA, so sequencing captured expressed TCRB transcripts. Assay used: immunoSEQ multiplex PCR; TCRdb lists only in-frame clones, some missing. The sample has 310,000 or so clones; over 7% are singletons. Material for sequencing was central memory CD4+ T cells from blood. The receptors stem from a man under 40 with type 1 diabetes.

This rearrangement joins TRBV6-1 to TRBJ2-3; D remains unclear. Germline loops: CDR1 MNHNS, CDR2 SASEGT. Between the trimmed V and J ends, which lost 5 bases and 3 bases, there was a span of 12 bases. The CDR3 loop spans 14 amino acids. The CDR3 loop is CASSRLFGTDTQYF. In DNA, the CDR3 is TGTGCCAGCAGTCGTTTATTTGGGACAGATACGCAGTATTTT.

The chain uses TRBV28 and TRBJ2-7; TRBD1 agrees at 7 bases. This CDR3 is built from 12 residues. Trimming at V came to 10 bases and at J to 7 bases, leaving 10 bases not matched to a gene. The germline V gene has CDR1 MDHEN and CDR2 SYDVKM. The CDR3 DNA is TGTGCCACATCAGGGGGAATTAATGAGCAGTACTTC. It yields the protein CATSGGINEQYF.

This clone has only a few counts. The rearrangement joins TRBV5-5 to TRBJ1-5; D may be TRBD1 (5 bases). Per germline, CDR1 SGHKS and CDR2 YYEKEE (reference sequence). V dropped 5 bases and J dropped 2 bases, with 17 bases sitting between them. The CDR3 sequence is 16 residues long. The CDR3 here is CASSPTGPVGNQPQHF. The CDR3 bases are TGTGCCAGCAGTCCAACGGGGCCAGTTGGCAATCAGCCCCAGCATTTT.

CDR3 in DNA: TGTGCCAGCAGTTACTCGGGGGGGCGCGGGGAGACCCAGTACTTC. It codes for CASSYSGGRGETQYF. This rearrangement joins TRBV6-5 to TRBJ2-5, with a tentative D call TRBD2 (7 bases). This CDR3 has 15 residues. Trimming removed 0 bases at V and 5 bases at J, with 13 bases between. Germline CDR1 reads MNHEY; CDR2 reads SVGAGI.

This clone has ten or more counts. The CDR3 reads CASSKDPLRTTYEQYF. CDR3 coding DNA: TGTGCCAGCAGCAAAGACCCCTTGCGGACGACCTACGAGCAGTACTTC. The V call is TRBV11-2, the J call TRBJ2-7, with no clear D. CDR1 is SGHAT and CDR2 is FQNNGV in the germline V gene. Trimming removed 5 bases at V and 2 bases at J, with 19 bases between. The CDR3 sequence is 16 residues long.

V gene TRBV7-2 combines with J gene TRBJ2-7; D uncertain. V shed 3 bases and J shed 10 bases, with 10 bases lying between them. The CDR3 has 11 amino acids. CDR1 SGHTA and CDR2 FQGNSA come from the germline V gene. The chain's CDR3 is CASSFFDGQYF. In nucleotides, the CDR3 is TGTGCCAGCAGCTTCTTCGACGGACAGTACTTC.

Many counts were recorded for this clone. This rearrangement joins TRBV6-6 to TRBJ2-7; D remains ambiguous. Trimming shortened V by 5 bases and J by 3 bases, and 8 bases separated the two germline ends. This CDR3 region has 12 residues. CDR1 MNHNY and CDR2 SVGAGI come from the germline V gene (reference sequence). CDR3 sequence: CASSHNDYEQYF. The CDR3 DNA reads TGTGCCAGCAGTCACAACGACTACGAGCAGTACTTC.

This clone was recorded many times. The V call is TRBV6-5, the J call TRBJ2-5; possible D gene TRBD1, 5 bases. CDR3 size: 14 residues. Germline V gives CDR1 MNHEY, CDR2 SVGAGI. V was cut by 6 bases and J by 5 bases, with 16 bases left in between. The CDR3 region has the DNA TGTGCCAGCAGCCGGACATATAGAGAGGAGACCCAGTACTTC. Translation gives CASSRTYREETQYF.

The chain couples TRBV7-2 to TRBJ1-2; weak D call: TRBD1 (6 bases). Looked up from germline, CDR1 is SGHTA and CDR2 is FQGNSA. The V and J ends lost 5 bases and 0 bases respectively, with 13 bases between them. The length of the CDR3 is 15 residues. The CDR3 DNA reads TGTGCCAGCAGCCCACAGGGAGACGCTAACTATGGCTACACCTTC. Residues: CASSPQGDANYGYTF.

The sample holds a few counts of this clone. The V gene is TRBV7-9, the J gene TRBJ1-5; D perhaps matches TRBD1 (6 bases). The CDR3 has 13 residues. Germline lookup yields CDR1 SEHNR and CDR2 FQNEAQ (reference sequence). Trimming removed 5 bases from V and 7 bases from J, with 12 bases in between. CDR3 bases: TGTGCCAGCAGCCTAGGGGGGCAACAGCCCCAGCATTTT. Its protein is CASSLGGQQPQHF.

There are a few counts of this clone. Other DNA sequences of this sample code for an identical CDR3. The CDR3 DNA sequence: TGTGCCAGCAGTGAAAGGTCTGGGGCCAACGTCCTGACTTTC. Protein product: CASSERSGANVLTF. The rearrangement joins TRBV2 to TRBJ2-6; D gene unclear. V lost 2 bases and J 1 base, leaving 3 bases between the germline ends. From germline, CDR1 is SNHLY and CDR2 FYNNEI. CDR3 length: 14 amino acids.

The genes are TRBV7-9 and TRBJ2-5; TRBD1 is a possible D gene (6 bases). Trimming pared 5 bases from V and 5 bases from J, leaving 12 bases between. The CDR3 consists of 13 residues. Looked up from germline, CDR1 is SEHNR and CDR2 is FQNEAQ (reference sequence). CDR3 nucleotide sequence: TGTGCCAGCAGCCCCAGGACAGCGGAGACCCAGTACTTC. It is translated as CASSPRTAETQYF. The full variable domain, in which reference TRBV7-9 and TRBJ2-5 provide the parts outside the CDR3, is DTGVSQNPRHKITKRGQNVTFRCDPISEHNRLYWYRQTLGQGPEFLTYFQNEAQLEKSRLLSDRFSAERPKGSFSTLEIQRTEQGDSAMYLCASSPRTAETQYFGPGTRLLVL.

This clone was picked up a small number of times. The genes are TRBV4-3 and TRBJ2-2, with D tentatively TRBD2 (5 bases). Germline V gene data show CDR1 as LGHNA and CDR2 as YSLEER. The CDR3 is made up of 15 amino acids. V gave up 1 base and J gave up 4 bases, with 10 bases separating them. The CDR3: CASSQAVGSTGELFF. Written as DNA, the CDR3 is TGCGCCAGCAGCCAAGCAGTGGGGAGCACCGGGGAGCTGTTTTTT.

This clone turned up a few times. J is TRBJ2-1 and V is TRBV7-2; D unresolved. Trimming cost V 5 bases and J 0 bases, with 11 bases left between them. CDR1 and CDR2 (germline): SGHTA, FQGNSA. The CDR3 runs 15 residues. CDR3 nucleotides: TGTGCCAGCAGCAGGGATCCGGGCTCCTACAATGAGCAGTTCTTC. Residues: CASSRDPGSYNEQFF. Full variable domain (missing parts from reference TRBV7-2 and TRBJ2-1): GAGVSQSPSNKVTEKGKDVELRCDPISGHTALYWYRQSLGQGLEFLIYFQGNSAPDKSGLPSDRFSAERTGGSVSTLTIQRTQQEDSAVYLCASSRDPGSYNEQFFGPGTRLTVL.

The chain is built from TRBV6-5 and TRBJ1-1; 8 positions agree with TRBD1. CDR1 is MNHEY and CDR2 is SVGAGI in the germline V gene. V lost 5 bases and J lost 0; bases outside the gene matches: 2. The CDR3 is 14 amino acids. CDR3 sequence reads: CASSGTGMNTEAFF. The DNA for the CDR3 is TGTGCCAGCAGTGGGACAGGAATGAACACTGAAGCTTTCTTT.

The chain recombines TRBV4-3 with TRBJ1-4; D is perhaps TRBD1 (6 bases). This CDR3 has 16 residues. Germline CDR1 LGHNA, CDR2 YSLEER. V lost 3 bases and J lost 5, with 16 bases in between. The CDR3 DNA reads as TGCGCCAGCAGCCAGGAACAGGGTTTACGGAATGAAAAACTGTTTTTT. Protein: CASSQEQGLRNEKLFF.

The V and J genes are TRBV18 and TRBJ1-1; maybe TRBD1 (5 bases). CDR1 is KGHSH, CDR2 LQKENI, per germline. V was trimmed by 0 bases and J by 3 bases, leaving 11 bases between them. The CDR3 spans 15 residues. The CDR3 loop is CASSPPRGTDTEAFF. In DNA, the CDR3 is TGTGCCAGCTCACCACCGCGAGGGACGGACACTGAAGCTTTCTTT.

The CDR3 protein is CASSQGGREDGYTF. The CDR3 nucleotides are TGTGCCAGCAGCCAAGGAGGCAGGGAAGACGGCTACACCTTC. The gene calls are TRBV4-2 and TRBJ1-2, with D possibly TRBD1 on 5 matching bases. The CDR3 consists of 14 residues. The V gene lost 1 base and the J gene lost 8 bases, with 14 bases spanning the gap. The germline V gene encodes CDR1 LGHNA and CDR2 YNFKEQ.

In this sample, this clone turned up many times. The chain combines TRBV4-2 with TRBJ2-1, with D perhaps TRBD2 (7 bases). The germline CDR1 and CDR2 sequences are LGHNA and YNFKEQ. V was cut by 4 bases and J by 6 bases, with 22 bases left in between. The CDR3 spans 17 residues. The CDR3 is CASSPQESAGALNEQFF. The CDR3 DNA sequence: TGTGCCAGCAGCCCGCAAGAATCGGCGGGGGCCCTCAATGAGCAGTTCTTC.

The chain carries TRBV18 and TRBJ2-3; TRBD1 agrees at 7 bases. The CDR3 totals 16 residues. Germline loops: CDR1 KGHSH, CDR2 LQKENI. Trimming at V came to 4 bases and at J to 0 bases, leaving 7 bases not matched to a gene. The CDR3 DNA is TGTGCCAGCTCACTACCGAGGGGGCTGAGCACAGATACGCAGTATTTT. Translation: CASSLPRGLSTDTQYF.

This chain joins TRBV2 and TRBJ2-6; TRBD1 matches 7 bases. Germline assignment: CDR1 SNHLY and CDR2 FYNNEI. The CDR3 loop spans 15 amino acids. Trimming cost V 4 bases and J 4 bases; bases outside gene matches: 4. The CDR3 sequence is CASSVTGKGANVLTF. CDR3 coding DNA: TGTGCCAGCAGTGTGACAGGGAAAGGGGCCAACGTCCTGACTTTC.